Below are 2 T cell receptor beta chains sequenced from a single sample in a study of blood T cells in healthy people across ages. Together with a sample-barcoded 5' primer, a J-beta primer mix was included in a second PCR lasting about 6 to 11 cycles. MiXCR, run by TCRdb on the 5' RACE reads, gives a single entry per CDR3 protein. The table has hundreds of thousands of distinct CDR3 sequences, around two fifths seen once. Source material: blood. The receptors were gathered from a man between 60 and 75 years old in good health.

In its sample, this clonotype was seen a few times. J is TRBJ2-3 and V is TRBV5-6, with 9 bases lining up with TRBD1. V gave up 2 bases and J gave up 4 bases; unmatched junction bases: 8. The germline gives CDR1 SGHDT, CDR2 YYEEEE. The length of the CDR3 is 16 residues. The CDR3 is CASSLKDRGFADTQYF. CDR3 coding DNA: TGTGCCAGCAGCTTAAAGGACAGGGGTTTCGCAGATACGCAGTATTTT.

The chain employs TRBV5-4 and TRBJ2-5; 10 bases align to TRBD2. Germline values: CDR1 SGHNT, CDR2 YYREEE (reference sequence). Trimming took 3 bases from V and 11 from J; bases not matched to a gene: 13. The CDR3 is made up of 15 amino acids. The CDR3 DNA reads as TGTGCCAGCAGCTATATTAGCGGGGGGCTTATTGAGCAGTACTTC. It translates to CASSYISGGLIEQYF.